The T cell receptor (beta chain) under discussion was sequenced for a study of shared clonotypes between healthy human individuals. Overall study: Ranging from 18 to 49 in age, donors were a couple of women and three men.

The CDR3 is 12 amino acids. Germline assignment: CDR1 MNHEY and CDR2 SVGAGI. V lost 6 bases, J lost 0 bases, and 3 bases lay in between. Terminally differentiated effector memory CD45RA+ cells were left out of the naive CD8 fraction, which was CD45RO-negative and positively selected for CCR7. Comment on this clone: The antigen remains undetermined.

Each replicate PCR on the sorted subsets used about 220 ng DNA (around 31,000 T cell genomes). Measured with immunoSEQ multiplex PCR; TCRdb has only the in-frame clones, and not every one. Of approximately 590,000 clones in the sample, nearly 97% are singletons; the top ten hold approximately 0.1%. Study outcomes and limitations: Non-shared clonotypes had lower generation probabilities than clonotypes shared by all four sorted-subset donors. Larger richness was generally estimated for naive than memory subsets.

Sequencing was done on a sample of naive CD8+ T cells sorted from blood. The chain joins TRBV6-5 to TRBJ1-5, with unresolved D. This TCR derives from a young woman in good health. The CDR3 bases are TGTGCCAGCAGCGATAGCAATCAGCCCCAGCATTTT. Its protein is CASSDSNQPQHF.